These 18 T cell receptor beta chains were sequenced from one sample in a study of blood T cell repertoires in COVID-19. Profiled with immunoSEQ multiplex PCR; TCRdb holds only in-frame clones, not every one. Of approximately 200,000 clones detected, approximately 83% appear once; the ten largest clones hold roughly 7.4%. The sequencing sample was made of peripheral blood. These receptors originate from a woman aged 45-60 years with acute or convalescent COVID-19.

The gene calls are TRBV23-1 and TRBJ2-5, with D maybe TRBD1 (5 bases). TRBV23-1 is classed as an ORF, of uncertain function. V gave up 0 bases and J gave up 3 bases, with 26 bases separating them. The CDR3 is made up of 20 amino acids. CDR3 protein: CASSQSAPFRDSIKEETQYF. DNA of the CDR3: TGCGCCAGCAGTCAATCCGCCCCATTCCGAGACAGTATTAAAGAAGAGACCCAGTACTTC.

The CDR3 DNA follows: TGTGCCAGCAGCTGGGGACAGGGGAATACTGAAGCTTTCTTT. The encoded protein is CASSWGQGNTEAFF. The rearrangement joins TRBV7-9 to TRBJ1-1; 10 bases fit TRBD1. Trimming at V came to 4 bases and at J to 5 bases, leaving 4 bases not matched to a gene. Germline assignment: CDR1 SEHNR and CDR2 FQNEAQ (reference sequence). The CDR3 contains 14 residues.

The V and J genes are TRBV6-5 and TRBJ1-1; 8 bases align to TRBD1. The CDR3 is 15 amino acids. Germline-derived CDR1 and CDR2 are MNHEY and SVGAGI. Trimming took 5 bases from V and 0 from J; bases not matched to a gene: 5. In DNA form, the CDR3 reads TGTGCCAGCAGTCCCTGGACAGGGCTGAACACTGAAGCTTTCTTT. It translates to CASSPWTGLNTEAFF.

The genes are TRBV19 and TRBJ2-1; D might be TRBD1 (6 bases). Trimming cost V 7 bases and J 8 bases, with 12 bases left between them. CDR1 is LNHDA and CDR2 is SQIVND in the germline V gene (reference sequence). The CDR3 runs to 12 residues. This CDR3 reads CASNQRGYEQFF. The CDR3 bases are TGTGCCAGTAACCAAAGGGGGTATGAGCAGTTCTTC.

The V call is TRBV4-3, the J call TRBJ1-2; maybe TRBD1 (5 bases). This CDR3 comprises 14 residues. CDR1 LGHNA and CDR2 YSLEER come from the germline V gene. V lost 4 bases and J lost 1, with 10 bases in between. The CDR3 here is CASSPGLNNYGYTF. In DNA form, the CDR3 reads TGCGCCAGCAGCCCGGGACTGAATAACTATGGCTACACCTTC.

The rearrangement joins TRBV2 to TRBJ1-4; TRBD1 matches at 7 bases. V shed 8 bases, J shed 4 bases, and the junction held 1 base outside the gene matches. CDR1 SNHLY and CDR2 FYNNEI come from the germline V gene. This CDR3 spans 12 amino acids. DNA for the CDR3: TGTGCCAGCCAGGGGGTTAATGAAAAACTGTTTTTT. Amino acid sequence: CASQGVNEKLFF. The full variable domain, with the rest looked up from reference TRBV2 and TRBJ1-4, is EPEVTQTPSHQVTQMGQEVILRCVPISNHLYFYWYRQILGQKVEFLVSFYNNEISEKSEIFDDQFSVERPDGSNFTLKIRSTKLEDSAMYFCASQGVNEKLFFGSGTQLSVL.

This clone appeared a single time. The V call is TRBV5-1, the J call TRBJ2-5; maybe TRBD1 (5 bases). Germline V lookup: CDR1 SGHRS, CDR2 YFSETQ. The CDR3 has 14 amino acids. Trimming shortened V by 4 bases and J by 4 bases, and 14 bases separated the two germline ends. The CDR3 sequence is CASSAGPGAETQYF. CDR3 nucleotides: TGCGCCAGCAGCGCCGGACCTGGGGCAGAGACCCAGTACTTC.

This rearrangement joins TRBV10-3 to TRBJ2-7; no reliable D call. Germline CDR1 reads ENHRY; CDR2 reads SYGVKD. The CDR3 has 12 amino acids. The ends were cut back, 4 bases at V and 7 bases at J, with 11 bases in the middle. This CDR3 reads CAISAPSGEQYF. The CDR3 DNA reads as TGTGCCATCAGTGCCCCATCAGGTGAGCAGTACTTC.

The chain employs TRBV3-1 (or the pseudogene TRBV3-2) and TRBJ2-7; 8 bases are shared with TRBD2. Per the germline V gene, CDR1 is LGHDT and CDR2 is YNNKEL (reference sequence). This CDR3 has 13 amino acids. V was clipped by 8 bases and J by 3 bases; unmatched bases: 6. CDR3 in amino acids: CASGTRSLYEQYF. The CDR3 DNA reads TGTGCCAGCGGGACTAGGTCCCTCTACGAGCAGTACTTC.

For the CDR3, the DNA is TGTGCCAGCAGCGCGGGACAGGGGAACACCGGGGAGCTGTTTTTT. Protein: CASSAGQGNTGELFF. This chain connects TRBV6-4 to TRBJ2-2; 9 bases are shared with TRBD1. This CDR3 comprises 15 residues. The germline CDR1 and CDR2 sequences are MRHNA and SNTAGT. J gave up 1 base and V 6 bases, and 3 bases lay outside the gene matches.

The chain employs TRBV6-5 and TRBJ2-3, with 10 bases fitting TRBD2. Looked up from germline, CDR1 is MNHEY and CDR2 is SVGAGI. The CDR3 is 15 amino acids. Trimming at V came to 7 bases and at J to 0 bases, leaving 4 bases not matched to a gene. The CDR3 DNA reads as TGTGCCAGCATTCGAGCGGGAGGGAGCACAGATACGCAGTATTTT. Its translation is CASIRAGGSTDTQYF.

The chain employs TRBV27 and TRBJ1-1, with D possibly being TRBD1 (5 bases). The CDR3 covers 15 residues. V was pared by 2 bases and J by 4 bases, with 14 bases between. Germline V lookup: CDR1 MNHEY, CDR2 SMNVEV (reference sequence). The CDR3 nucleotides are TGTGCCAGCAGTTTAGCAGCGGGGCTAGGCACTGAAGCTTTCTTT. Protein: CASSLAAGLGTEAFF.

This chain uses TRBV5-8 with TRBJ2-6; D unresolved. The V end was cut by 0 bases, the J end by 0 bases, with 7 bases between. Germline CDR1 and CDR2: SGHTS and YDEGEE. The CDR3 totals 16 residues. CDR3 bases: TGTGCCAGCAGCTTGGTTTCACACTCTGGGGCCAACGTCCTGACTTTC. Translated, it gives CASSLVSHSGANVLTF.

A note on this clone: This specimen includes other DNA sequences encoding the same CDR3. This rearrangement joins TRBV7-2 to TRBJ2-1; maybe TRBD2 (6 bases). V was cut by 1 base and J by 4 bases, with 11 bases left in between. The length of the CDR3 is 15 residues. CDR1 and CDR2 from the germline V gene are SGHTA and FQGNSA. CDR3: CASSLGQGGYNEQFF. The CDR3 DNA sequence: TGTGCCAGCAGCTTAGGTCAGGGAGGATACAATGAGCAGTTCTTC.

This chain joins TRBV30 and TRBJ2-3; 8 bases agree with TRBD1. With V trimmed by 2 bases and J by 1 base, 2 bases remained unmatched. Germline-derived CDR1 and CDR2 are GTSNPN and SVGIG (reference sequence). This CDR3 comprises 14 residues. The CDR3 bases are TGTGCCTGGAGTTTGGGACAGGGCACAGATACGCAGTATTTT. Protein sequence: CAWSLGQGTDTQYF.

The DNA of the CDR3 is TGTGCCAGCAGCACCCTCGCGGGGAACACTGAAGCTTTCTTT. Protein: CASSTLAGNTEAFF. This chain uses TRBV7-2 with TRBJ1-1; D gene unclear. V lost 5 bases and J 1 base, leaving 11 bases between the germline ends. The CDR3 length is 14 residues. Germline V lookup: CDR1 SGHTA, CDR2 FQGNSA.

This rearrangement joins TRBV6-5 to TRBJ2-7; 8 bases match TRBD1. Per germline, CDR1 MNHEY and CDR2 SVGAGI. Trimming took 5 bases from V and 5 from J; bases not matched to a gene: 2. This CDR3 is 12 amino acids long. The CDR3 bases are TGTGCCAGCAGTAGGACAGGGCACGAGCAGTACTTC. Translation gives CASSRTGHEQYF.

The V call is TRBV27, the J call TRBJ2-1, with 13 bases identical to TRBD2. V shed 3 bases and J 6 bases; nucleotides not matched to a gene: 5. Germline lookup yields CDR1 MNHEY and CDR2 SMNVEV (reference sequence). The CDR3 consists of 16 residues. CDR3 loop: CASSFQRLAGGNEQFF. CDR3 nucleotides: TGTGCCAGCAGTTTCCAGCGACTAGCGGGGGGCAATGAGCAGTTCTTC.